These 31 T cell receptor beta chains were all obtained from the same sample, sequenced in a study of blood T cells in healthy people across ages. PCR was performed a second time for 7 to 11 cycles using a sample-barcoded 5' primer and a J-beta primer mix. TCRdb re-analysed the 5' RACE reads in MiXCR, keeping a single row per CDR3 protein. The table shows more than 900,000 distinct CDR3 sequences, with approximately 32% occurring only once. This sample also belongs to another study, concerning T cells of mothers and their children.

The sequenced sample consisted of blood. The origin of the receptors is a woman aged 40 to 49 in good health.

This clonotype was detected ten times or more. This chain uses TRBV20-1 with TRBJ2-7; D might be TRBD1 (5 bases). V lost 0 bases, J lost 2 bases, and 11 bases lay in between. CDR3 length: 14 amino acids. Germline assignment: CDR1 DFQATT and CDR2 SNEGSKA (reference sequence). This chain's CDR3 is CSARDRDSPYEQYF. The DNA for the CDR3 is TGCAGTGCTAGAGATAGAGACAGCCCCTACGAGCAGTACTTC.

A few counts support this clonotype. V gene TRBV5-6 combines with J gene TRBJ2-5, with 14 bases identical to TRBD2. The CDR3 length is 14 residues. Germline V CDR1 and CDR2: SGHDT, YYEEEE. Germline trimming cut 10 bases from V and 11 bases from J; bases unmatched to any gene: 13. As DNA, the CDR3 is TGTGCCCGGACGGGACTAGCGGGGGCAAATGAGCAGTACTTC. Its protein product is CARTGLAGANEQYF.

The sample holds a few counts of this clonotype. The gene calls are TRBV3-1 and TRBJ1-2; TRBD1 agrees at 8 bases. CDR1 is LGHDT, CDR2 YNNKEL, per germline (reference sequence). J lost 6 bases, V lost 0 bases, and 3 bases had no gene match. The CDR3 has 14 amino acids. The CDR3: CASSQDAGGHGYTF. For the CDR3, the DNA is TGTGCCAGCAGCCAAGATGCAGGGGGCCATGGCTACACCTTC.

V gene TRBV12-3 or TRBV12-4 combines with J gene TRBJ1-5; D call uncertain. Between the trimmed V and J ends, which lost 1 base and 5 bases, there was a span of 12 bases. The CDR3 covers 15 residues. The CDR3 region has the DNA TGTGCCAGCAGTTTAGGGAGGGATTCCGATCAGCCCCAGCATTTT. It is translated as CASSLGRDSDQPQHF.

The rearrangement joins TRBV4-3 to TRBJ1-2; 8 nucleotides align to TRBD1. The CDR3 contains 16 residues. The V and J ends lost 0 bases and 8 bases, in that order; junction bases with no gene match: 11. Germline CDR1 and CDR2: LGHNA and YSLEER. CDR3 DNA: TGCGCCAGCAGCCAAGATGGGGACAGGAATCCCCTAGGCTACACCTTC. Translation: CASSQDGDRNPLGYTF.

Details on this clonotype: A much more abundant neighbour one base away suggests this may be a read error. The rearrangement uses TRBV7-2 and TRBJ2-5; D is unresolved. This CDR3 is 14 amino acids long. V lost 1 base and J 11 bases, leaving 17 bases between the germline ends. The V gene's germline CDR1 is SGHTA and CDR2 FQGNSA. CDR3 coding DNA: TGTGCCAGCAGCTTAGTGGGTGTGATGATTGAGCAGTACTTC. It yields the protein CASSLVGVMIEQYF.

CDR3 sequence: CSAHSNIYEQYF. DNA of the CDR3: TGCAGTGCTCACAGCAACATCTACGAGCAGTACTTC. The chain joins TRBV20-1 to TRBJ2-7; D unresolved. Looked up from germline, CDR1 is DFQATT and CDR2 is SNEGSKA (reference sequence). The V end was cut by 5 bases, the J end by 3 bases, with 11 bases between. The length of the CDR3 is 12 residues.

The chain has TRBV28 and TRBJ2-2; the match to TRBD1 covers 7 bases. In germline, CDR1 is MDHEN, CDR2 SYDVKM. J lost 5 bases, V lost 9 bases, and 9 bases had no gene match. The CDR3 consists of 14 residues. Here the CDR3 DNA reads TGTGCCAGTATACAGGGGCAGGGAACCGGGGAGCTGTTTTTT. Protein: CASIQGQGTGELFF.

In regard to this clonotype: Relative to the germline gene, one junction end is altered; a read error may explain this. The chain combines TRBV6-6 with TRBJ2-2; TRBD1 aligns across 9 bases. The CDR3 extends over 15 amino acids. Germline V gene lookup returns CDR1 MNHNY and CDR2 SVGAGI (reference sequence). In nucleotides, the CDR3 is TGTGCCAGTAGTTCAACGGGGACAGGGACCGGGGAGCTGTTTTTT. Its translation is CASSSTGTGTGELFF.

The chain combines TRBV27 with TRBJ2-5; 7 bases map to TRBD2. The J call could be wrong; TRBJ2-7 is a better fit for the DNA end. Germline V gives CDR1 MNHEY, CDR2 SMNVEV (reference sequence). CDR3 size: 15 residues. The CDR3 bases are TGTGCCAGCAGCCACAACCGGGACTACCTCTACGAGCAGTACTTC. The encoded protein is CASSHNRDYLYEQYF.

The V and J genes are TRBV11-2 and TRBJ2-7; either TRBD1 or TRBD2 may fit D (5 bases each). The CDR3 is made up of 15 amino acids. Germline loops: CDR1 SGHAT, CDR2 FQNNGV. Trimming pared 5 bases from V and 3 bases from J, leaving 17 bases between. CDR3: CASSASGDLLYEQYF. The CDR3 region has the DNA TGTGCCAGCAGCGCTAGTGGGGACCTCCTCTACGAGCAGTACTTC.

Ten or more counts support this clonotype. The CDR3 spells CASSTGQGEQYF. The DNA for the CDR3 is TGTGCCAGCTCCACCGGACAGGGGGAGCAGTACTTC. J is TRBJ2-5 and V is TRBV18, with 10 bases matching TRBD1. The length of the CDR3 is 12 residues. Germline V CDR1 and CDR2: KGHSH, LQKENI. With 6 bases clipped from V and 11 bases from J, the junction kept 6 bases outside the gene matches.

Points on this clonotype: A much larger clone differs by one base, so this may be a read error. The rearrangement joins TRBV27 to TRBJ2-1; D is uncertain. The CDR3 runs 15 residues. The germline V gene has CDR1 MNHEY and CDR2 SMNVEV (reference sequence). V lost 6 bases and J lost 3, with 15 bases in between. CDR3 in DNA: TGTGCCAGCAGCATGGGGTATGGGGTCTACAATGAGCAGTTCTTC. It yields the protein CASSMGYGVYNEQFF.

There are many counts of this clonotype. The gene calls are TRBV7-2 and TRBJ1-2; weak D call: TRBD1 (6 bases). CDR1 is SGHTA, CDR2 FQGNSA, per germline. V lost 5 bases, J lost 12 bases, and 19 bases lay in between. This CDR3 has 13 residues. CDR3 DNA sequence: TGTGCCAGCAGCCCCCACCCAGGGGAAATCGACACCTTC. Residues: CASSPHPGEIDTF.

The table lists this clonotype with a few counts. The gene calls are TRBV3-1 and TRBJ2-1, with D tentatively TRBD2 (6 bases). The CDR3 loop spans 13 amino acids. The V and J ends lost 7 bases and 6 bases respectively, with 13 bases between them. Germline CDR1 LGHDT, CDR2 YNNKEL (reference sequence). The CDR3 is CASTRGGTNEQFF. The CDR3 DNA follows: TGTGCCAGCACTCGCGGAGGGACCAATGAGCAGTTCTTC.

The J gene is TRBJ2-1, the V gene TRBV20-1, with a possible D match to TRBD2 (6 bases). The germline gives CDR1 DFQATT, CDR2 SNEGSKA (reference sequence). CDR3 size: 17 residues. The V end was cut by 3 bases, the J end by 4 bases, with 22 bases between. The CDR3 region has the DNA TGCAGTGCTAGGAAGAGCGGAGGGGCCGGACGTTACAATGAGCAGTTCTTC. The encoded protein is CSARKSGGAGRYNEQFF.

For this clonotype: This may stem from a read error, because a much larger clone lies one nucleotide away. This rearrangement joins TRBV25-1 to TRBJ2-5, with D hard to call. The end of the DNA aligns better with TRBJ2-7, so the J call may be wrong. The CDR3 consists of 14 residues. Germline V gene sequence: CDR1 MGHDK, CDR2 SYGVNS. Here the CDR3 DNA reads TGTGCCAGCAGTCGAATAGGAAGTTCCTACGAGCAGTACTTC. Its protein product is CASSRIGSSYEQYF.

This clonotype was detected a few times. A much larger clone is a single base away; this may be a read error. This rearrangement joins TRBV7-9 to TRBJ2-7; D might be TRBD1 (6 bases). The CDR3 contains 14 residues. Germline V CDR1 and CDR2: SEHNR, FQNEAQ (reference sequence). Trimming took 4 bases from V and 2 from J, leaving 12 bases between them. CDR3 in amino acids: CASSSPGHPYEQYF. The CDR3 DNA is TGTGCCAGCAGCTCACCGGGACATCCCTACGAGCAGTACTTC.

The V call is TRBV29-1, the J call TRBJ1-4; D is unclear. The CDR3 runs 13 residues. CDR1 is SQVTM, CDR2 ANQGSEA, per germline. Trimming stripped 1 base from V and 0 bases from J, with 3 bases between. In DNA form, the CDR3 reads TGCAGCGTTGAAGGGTCAACTAATGAAAAACTGTTTTTT. It specifies CSVEGSTNEKLFF. The full variable domain, its missing parts supplied by reference TRBV29-1 and TRBJ1-4, is SAVISQKPSRDICQRGTSLTIQCQVDSQVTMMFWYRQQPGQSLTLIATANQGSEATYESGFVIDKFPISRPNLTFSTLTVSNMSPEDSSIYLCSVEGSTNEKLFFGSGTQLSVL.

This clonotype was recorded a few times. The V and J genes are TRBV9 and TRBJ2-7; D may be TRBD1 (6 bases). The V gene's germline CDR1 is SGDLS and CDR2 YYNGEE. The CDR3 runs to 15 residues. Trimming cost V 4 bases and J 2 bases, with 16 bases left between them. This CDR3 is CASSPRDRNPYEQYF. The CDR3 nucleotides read TGTGCCAGCAGCCCTCGAGACAGGAACCCCTACGAGCAGTACTTC.

The chain has TRBV9 and TRBJ1-1, with no clear D. The CDR3 is 14 residues long. Trimming pared 2 bases from V and 2 bases from J, leaving 10 bases between. Per the germline V gene, CDR1 is SGDLS and CDR2 is YYNGEE. CDR3 amino acids: CASSVDTSNTEAFF. Here the CDR3 DNA reads TGTGCCAGCAGCGTCGACACCTCAAACACTGAAGCTTTCTTT.

The chain uses TRBV7-9 and TRBJ2-7, with D possibly called TRBD1 or TRBD2 (5 bases each). Per germline, CDR1 SEHNR and CDR2 FQNEAQ (reference sequence). The CDR3 has 15 amino acids. V was trimmed by 2 bases and J by 2 bases, leaving 13 bases between them. CDR3 protein: CASSLPPGDPYEQYF. CDR3 sequence (DNA): TGTGCCAGCAGCTTACCCCCCGGGGACCCCTACGAGCAGTACTTC.

In its sample, this clonotype was seen a few times. The gene calls are TRBV11-1 and TRBJ2-7, with D possibly matching TRBD1 (6 bases). This CDR3 has 14 amino acids. V lost 7 bases, J lost 0 bases, and 13 bases lay in between. From germline, CDR1 is SGHAT and CDR2 FQDESV (reference sequence). The CDR3 is CASNSRDTSYEQYF. For the CDR3, the DNA is TGTGCCAGCAACTCACGGGACACCTCCTACGAGCAGTACTTC. The complete variable domain, with remaining parts taken from reference TRBV11-1 and TRBJ2-7, reads EAEVAQSPRYKITEKSQAVAFWCDPISGHATLYWYRQILGQGPELLVQFQDESVVDDSQLPKDRFSAERLKGVDSTLKIQPAELGDSAMYLCASNSRDTSYEQYFGPGTRLTVT.

The gene calls are TRBV28 and TRBJ1-6; D not certain. V gave up 7 bases and J gave up 10 bases, with 17 bases separating them. CDR3 length: 14 residues. Looked up from germline, CDR1 is MDHEN and CDR2 is SYDVKM. The CDR3 nucleotides read TGTGCCAGCACCATCCACAGCCGGGAATCACCCCTCCACTTT. This encodes CASTIHSRESPLHF.

This clonotype showed up many times. V and J are TRBV6-2 or TRBV6-3 and TRBJ1-2; tentatively, D is TRBD1 (5 bases). Trimming cost V 6 bases and J 6 bases, with 11 bases left between them. CDR3 length equals 12 residues. Germline loops: CDR1 MNHEY, CDR2 SVGEGT. DNA of the CDR3: TGTGCCAGCAGACAGGACTGGAATGGCTACACCTTC. It translates to CASRQDWNGYTF.

This clonotype was seen more than once but under ten times. The V gene is TRBV20-1, the J gene TRBJ2-3, with unresolved D. Germline V lookup: CDR1 DFQATT, CDR2 SNEGSKA (reference sequence). The CDR3 extends over 13 amino acids. V was shortened by 3 bases and J by 0 bases, with 7 bases between the two germline ends. CDR3 in amino acids: CSASRASTDTQYF. In DNA, the CDR3 is TGCAGTGCTAGTCGGGCTAGCACAGATACGCAGTATTTT.

This clonotype has at least ten counts. The rearrangement uses TRBV20-1 and TRBJ2-7; 8 bases align to TRBD1. J gave up 3 bases and V 8 bases, and 6 bases lay outside the gene matches. CDR1 and CDR2 (germline): DFQATT, SNEGSKA (reference sequence). The CDR3 runs 12 residues. The chain's CDR3 is CSRDRQLYEQYF. Here the CDR3 DNA reads TGCAGTCGGGACAGGCAGCTCTACGAGCAGTACTTC.

This clonotype was observed at least ten times. The chain couples TRBV5-1 to TRBJ1-2; no clear D. CDR3 size: 13 residues. The V gene's germline CDR1 is SGHRS and CDR2 YFSETQ. V dropped 4 bases and J dropped 6 bases, with 13 bases sitting between them. This chain's CDR3 is CASSIGRLDGYTF. The CDR3 DNA reads TGCGCCAGCAGCATCGGACGGCTTGATGGCTACACCTTC.

A single count supports this clonotype. V gene TRBV3-1 combines with J gene TRBJ2-7, with 8 positions matching TRBD1. Germline V lookup: CDR1 LGHDT, CDR2 YNNKEL (reference sequence). This CDR3 is built from 15 residues. Losses at the gene ends were 1 base for V and 2 bases for J; bases not matched to a gene: 4. CDR3 region: CASSQGVTGAYEQYF. CDR3 DNA: TGTGCCAGCAGCCAAGGGGTGACAGGGGCCTACGAGCAGTACTTC.

The CDR3 DNA reads as TGTGCCAGCAAAAAGGGACAGGGGAGGTATGGCTACACCTTC. It yields the protein CASKKGQGRYGYTF. This rearrangement joins TRBV12-3 or TRBV12-4 to TRBJ1-2; 10 nucleotides line up with TRBD1. The junction had 7 bases not matched to a gene; V was cut back by 7 bases and J by 5 bases. CDR3 length equals 14 residues.

This clonotype has a count of ten or more. The rearrangement uses TRBV2 and TRBJ2-1; D may match TRBD1 or TRBD2 (5 bases each). In germline, CDR1 is SNHLY, CDR2 FYNNEI. The V end lost 4 bases, the J end lost 8 bases, and 12 bases lay between the germline ends. The CDR3 spans 13 residues. The CDR3 reads CASSGGLGDEQFF. The CDR3 bases are TGTGCCAGCAGTGGGGGTTTGGGGGATGAGCAGTTCTTC.